Included here is one T cell receptor beta chain sequence, with context. Repertoires were generated with immunoSEQ multiplex PCR, while TCRdb's copy carries only in-frame clones and drops some. The data contain 15,000 or so clones, over 80% of them singletons. Trimming at V came to 6 bases and at J to 2 bases, leaving 8 bases not matched to a gene. Germline V gene data show CDR1 as MNHNS and CDR2 as SASEGT. The CDR3 is made up of 15 amino acids. The data derive from a study of technical replicates of blood from a few donors. This TCR was sampled from a human donor in good health. This sequence joins TRBV6-1 and TRBJ1-1, with TRBD1 identical over 8 bases. The material sequenced was PBMCs. The CDR3 sequence: CASRREGTGNTEAFF. The CDR3 DNA reads as TGTGCCAGCAGGAGAGAGGGGACAGGAAACACTGAAGCTTTCTTT.